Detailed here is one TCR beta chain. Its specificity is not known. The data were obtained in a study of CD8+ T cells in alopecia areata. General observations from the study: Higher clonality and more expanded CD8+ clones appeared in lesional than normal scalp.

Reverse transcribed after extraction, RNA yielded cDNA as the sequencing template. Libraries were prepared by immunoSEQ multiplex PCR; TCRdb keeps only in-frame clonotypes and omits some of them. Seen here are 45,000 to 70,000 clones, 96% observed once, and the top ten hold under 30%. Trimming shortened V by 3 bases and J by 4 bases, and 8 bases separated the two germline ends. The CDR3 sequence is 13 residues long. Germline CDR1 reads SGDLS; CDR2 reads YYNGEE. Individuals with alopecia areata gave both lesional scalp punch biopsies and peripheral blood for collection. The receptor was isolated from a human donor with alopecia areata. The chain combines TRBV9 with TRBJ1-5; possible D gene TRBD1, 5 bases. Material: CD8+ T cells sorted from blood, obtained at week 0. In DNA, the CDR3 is TGTGCCAGCAGCGGACAGCTAAATCAGCCCCAGCATTTT. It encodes CASSGQLNQPQHF. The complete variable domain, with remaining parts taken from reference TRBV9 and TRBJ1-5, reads DSGVTQTPKHLITATGQRVTLRCSPRSGDLSVYWYQQSLDQGLQFLIQYYNGEERAKGNILERFSAQQFPDLHSELNLSSLELGDSALYFCASSGQLNQPQHFGDGTRLSIL.